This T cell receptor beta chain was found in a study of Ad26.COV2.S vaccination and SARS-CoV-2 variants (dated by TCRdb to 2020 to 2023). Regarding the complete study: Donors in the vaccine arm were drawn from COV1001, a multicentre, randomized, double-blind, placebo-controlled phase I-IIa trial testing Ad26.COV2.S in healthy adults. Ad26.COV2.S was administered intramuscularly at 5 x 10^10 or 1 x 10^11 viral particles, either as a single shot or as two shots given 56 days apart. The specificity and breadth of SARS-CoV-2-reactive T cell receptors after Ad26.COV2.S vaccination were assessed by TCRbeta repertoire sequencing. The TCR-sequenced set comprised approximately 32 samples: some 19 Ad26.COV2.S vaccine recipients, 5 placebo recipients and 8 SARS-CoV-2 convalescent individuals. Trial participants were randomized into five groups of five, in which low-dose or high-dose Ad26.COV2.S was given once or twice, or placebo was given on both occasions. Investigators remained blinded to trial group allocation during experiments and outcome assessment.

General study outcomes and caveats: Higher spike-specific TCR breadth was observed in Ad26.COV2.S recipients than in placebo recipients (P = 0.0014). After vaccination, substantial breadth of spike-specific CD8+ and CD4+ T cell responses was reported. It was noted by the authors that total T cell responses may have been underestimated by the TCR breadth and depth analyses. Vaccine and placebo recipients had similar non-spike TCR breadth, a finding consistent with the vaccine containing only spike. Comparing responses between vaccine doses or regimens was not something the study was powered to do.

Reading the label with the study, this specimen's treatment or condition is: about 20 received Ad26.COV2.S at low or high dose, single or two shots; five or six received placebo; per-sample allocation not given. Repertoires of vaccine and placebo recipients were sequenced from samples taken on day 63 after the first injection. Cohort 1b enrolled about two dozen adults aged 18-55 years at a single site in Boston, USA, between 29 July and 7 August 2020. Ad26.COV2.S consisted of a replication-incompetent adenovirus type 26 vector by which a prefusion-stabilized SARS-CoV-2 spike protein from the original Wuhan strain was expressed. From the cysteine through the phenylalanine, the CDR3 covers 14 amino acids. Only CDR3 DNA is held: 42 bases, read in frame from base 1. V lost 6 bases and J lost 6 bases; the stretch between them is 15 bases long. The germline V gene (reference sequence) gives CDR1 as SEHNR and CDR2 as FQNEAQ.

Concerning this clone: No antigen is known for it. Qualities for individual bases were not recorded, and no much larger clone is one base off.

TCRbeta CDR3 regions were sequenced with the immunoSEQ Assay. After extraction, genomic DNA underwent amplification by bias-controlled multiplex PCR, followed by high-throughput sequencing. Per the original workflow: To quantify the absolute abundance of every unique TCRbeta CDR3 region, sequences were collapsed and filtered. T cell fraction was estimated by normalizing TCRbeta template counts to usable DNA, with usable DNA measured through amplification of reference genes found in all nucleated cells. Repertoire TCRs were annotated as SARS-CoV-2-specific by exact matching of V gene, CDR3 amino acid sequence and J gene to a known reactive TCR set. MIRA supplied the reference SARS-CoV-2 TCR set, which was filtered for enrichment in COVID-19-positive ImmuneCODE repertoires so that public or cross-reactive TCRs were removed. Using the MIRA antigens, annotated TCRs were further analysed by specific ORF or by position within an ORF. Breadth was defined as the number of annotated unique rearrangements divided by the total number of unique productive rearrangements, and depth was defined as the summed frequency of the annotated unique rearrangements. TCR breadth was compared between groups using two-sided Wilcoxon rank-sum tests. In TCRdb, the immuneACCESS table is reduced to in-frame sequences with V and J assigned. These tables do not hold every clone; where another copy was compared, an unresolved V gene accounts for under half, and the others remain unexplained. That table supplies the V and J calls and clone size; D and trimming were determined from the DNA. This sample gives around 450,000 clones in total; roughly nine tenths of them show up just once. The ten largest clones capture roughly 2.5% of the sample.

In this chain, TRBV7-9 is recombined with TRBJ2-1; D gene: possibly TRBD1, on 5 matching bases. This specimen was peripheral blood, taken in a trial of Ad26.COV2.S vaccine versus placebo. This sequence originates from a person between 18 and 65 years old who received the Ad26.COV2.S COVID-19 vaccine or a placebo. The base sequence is TGTGCCAGCAGTCAGGGTTTCAGGAGCAATGAGCAGTTCTTC. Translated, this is CASSQGFRSNEQFF.